This record covers a single T cell receptor beta chain. Its antigen specificity is not known. Base qualities are not provided; no much larger clone lies one nucleotide away. The data derive from a study of T-cell reconstitution after alpha-beta-depleted transplantation in children (dated by TCRdb to the mid-2010s). At the level of the whole study: Using TCR repertoire profiling, the study followed T-cell immune reconstitution in a quantitative way in children after TCRalphabeta/CD19-depleted allogeneic hematopoietic cell transplantation.

The library was prepared using PCR. TCRdb lists the instrument as Illumina HiSeq 2500. TCR library preparation used molecular barcoding, with unique molecular identifiers applied to normalize quantification of the TCRbeta repertoire. The public reads were quality trimmed at Q25 with fastp and then assembled into clones with MiXCR by TCRdb, keeping productive beta chains. Here each entry gathers all rows of one CDR3 protein and keeps the most common genes and DNA. Recorded for this sample are 100,000 to 120,000 distinct CDR3 sequences; about a tenth of them occurred a single time. The top ten clones comprise approximately 8% of the sample. Including the terminal cysteine and phenylalanine, the CDR3 comprises 17 residues. Left in the record is the CDR3 DNA by itself, 51 bases read in frame from the first base. After removal of 4 bases from V and 0 bases from J, the junction retains 3 bases not matched to a gene. The germline V gene (reference sequence) yields SGHAT for CDR1 and FQDESV for CDR2.

The sample in question was PBMCs from the stem cell graft donor, obtained from the stem cell graft. The V gene is TRBV11-1 and the J gene is TRBJ2-4; 13 of the junction bases match TRBD2. This clonotype was sampled from a human donor who donated a stem cell graft to a child with acute lymphoblastic leukemia. The CDR3 reads CASSSGTSGIAKNIQYF. The DNA reads as follows: TGTGCCAGCAGCTCCGGGACTAGCGGGATAGCCAAAAACATTCAGTACTTC.